Presented here are 5 T cell receptor beta chains from one specimen sequenced in a study of blood T cell repertoires in COVID-19 (TCRdb year 2020). Libraries were constructed by the immunoSEQ multiplex PCR assay. The source is immuneACCESS, and TCRdb retained only in-frame sequences with V and J called. Part of the clones is not carried over; for the studies checked, unresolved V genes explain less than half of this, and the remainder is unexplained. This sample lists roughly 100,000 clones; around nine tenths were detected once. The top ten clones comprise just under 4% of the sample. The sample comprised peripheral blood. These receptors all stem from a woman aged 45 to 65 in a cohort sampled during active COVID-19.

J is TRBJ2-2 and V is TRBV5-1; 7 nucleotides match TRBD2. This CDR3 comprises 15 residues. Germline CDR1 SGHRS, CDR2 YFSETQ. V shed 4 bases and J 2 bases; nucleotides not matched to a gene: 5. The DNA for the CDR3 is TGCGCCAGCAGCAGTACTAGCGATAACACCGGGGAGCTGTTTTTT. This gives the protein CASSSTSDNTGELFF.

V usage is TRBV9 and J usage is TRBJ2-1; D is possibly TRBD2 (6 bases). CDR1 and CDR2 from the germline V gene are SGDLS and YYNGEE. V was cut by 0 bases and J by 0 bases, with 7 bases left in between. The CDR3 covers 15 residues. This CDR3 is CASSVVGSSYNEQFF. CDR3 nucleotide sequence: TGTGCCAGCAGCGTAGTCGGGAGCTCCTACAATGAGCAGTTCTTC.

The chain couples TRBV30 to TRBJ1-1; D unresolved. V was trimmed by 8 bases and J by 4 bases, leaving 17 bases between them. This CDR3 spans 13 amino acids. Per germline, CDR1 GTSNPN and CDR2 SVGIG (reference sequence). CDR3 sequence (DNA): TGTGCCCAGAGCCGGGAATGGGCCACTGAAGCTTTCTTT. It specifies CAQSREWATEAFF.

The V call is TRBV10-3, the J call TRBJ1-1, with 9 positions matching TRBD1. V shed 4 bases and J 2 bases; nucleotides not matched to a gene: 2. CDR3 length: 14 amino acids. Germline lookup yields CDR1 ENHRY and CDR2 SYGVKD. As DNA, the CDR3 is TGTGCCATCAGTGTGGGACAGGGAAACACTGAAGCTTTCTTT. Its protein is CAISVGQGNTEAFF.

The chain uses TRBV27 and TRBJ2-1; tentatively, D is TRBD1 (6 bases). With 5 bases removed from V and 6 bases from J, the gap between germline ends came to 26 bases. The CDR3 is 18 residues long. The germline gives CDR1 MNHEY, CDR2 SMNVEV (reference sequence). The DNA for the CDR3 is TGTGCCAGCAGTCCCCCCCCTGGCATCAGGGGTGTAACCAATGAGCAGTTCTTC. As protein: CASSPPPGIRGVTNEQFF.